This T cell receptor beta chain originates from a study of beta chain features in type 1 diabetes. About this clone: As yet, its antigen is unknown.

The V gene lost 4 bases and the J gene lost 1 base, with 12 bases spanning the gap. The CDR3 length is 15 residues. Germline V gives CDR1 SGHRS, CDR2 YFSETQ. CD4+ naive, central memory, regulatory and stem cell-like memory cells were sorted via CD45RO/CCR7/CD25/CD127/CD95/CD27. Findings of the study overall: Researchers report that Type 1 diabetes patients had moderately but significantly shorter TCRB CDR3s across all four CD4+ subsets. Sampled from patients, naive, central memory and Treg TCRB repertoires appeared more similar than those sampled from healthy donors. For patients and controls alike, PCR might favor shorter templates to the same degree.

Investigators reverse transcribed all isolated RNA, so they sequenced expressed TCRB transcripts. The study sequenced naive, central memory and regulatory T cell samples to an average of about 3.8 million reads. Assay used: immunoSEQ multiplex PCR; TCRdb lists only in-frame clones, some missing. This repertoire shows just under 150,000 clones, around 13% found once; its top ten account for roughly 1.4%. The sequencing sample was made of central memory CD4+ T cells from blood. This chain joins TRBV5-1 and TRBJ2-1, with a weak D call TRBD1 (6 bases). The TCR was taken from a man between 18 and 35 years old with type 1 diabetes. The CDR3 DNA reads TGCGCCAGCAGCACCTCGGACAGTTCCTACAATGAGCAGTTCTTC. Amino acid sequence: CASSTSDSSYNEQFF.